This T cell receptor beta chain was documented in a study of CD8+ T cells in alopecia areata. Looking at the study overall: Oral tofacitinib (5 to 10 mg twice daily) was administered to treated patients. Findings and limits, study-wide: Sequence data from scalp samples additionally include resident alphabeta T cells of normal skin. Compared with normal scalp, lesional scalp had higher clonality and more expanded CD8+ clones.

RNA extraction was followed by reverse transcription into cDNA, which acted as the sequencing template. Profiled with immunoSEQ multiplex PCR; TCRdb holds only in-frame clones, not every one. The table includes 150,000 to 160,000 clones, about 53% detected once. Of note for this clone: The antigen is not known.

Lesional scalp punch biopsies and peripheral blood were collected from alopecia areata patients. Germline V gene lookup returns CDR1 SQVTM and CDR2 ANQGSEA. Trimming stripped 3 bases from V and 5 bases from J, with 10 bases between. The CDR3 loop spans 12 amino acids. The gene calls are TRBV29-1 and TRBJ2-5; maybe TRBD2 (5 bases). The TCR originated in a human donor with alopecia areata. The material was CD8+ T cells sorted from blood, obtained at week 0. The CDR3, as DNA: TGCAGCGTTGAGGCCGGGGAGGAGACCCAGTACTTC. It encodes CSVEAGEETQYF.